The T cell receptor (beta chain) under discussion was sequenced for a study of T cell responses to AZD1222 COVID-19 vaccine. Overall study: Samples with a second dose at about 4 or about 12 weeks were pooled together. Points from the study as a whole: At study baseline, merely several AZD1222 recipients were seropositive. It should be noted that donors were predominantly white British and more often female, and clonal diversity was possibly underestimated.

The CDR3 has 14 residues. V was trimmed by 4 bases and J by 3 bases, leaving 10 bases between them. CDR1 and CDR2 from the germline V gene are LGHDT and YNNKEL (reference sequence). Some clones are missing from TCRdb's copy, which holds only in-frame ones; the method was immunoSEQ multiplex PCR. The profile covers about 200,000 clones, with approximately 92% appearing a single time and 1% to 1.5% taken by the ten largest. Note on this clone: No antigen is known for it.

The specimen comprised peripheral blood, sampled on day 0 of AZD1222 vaccination. The rearrangement uses TRBV3-1 (or the pseudogene TRBV3-2) and TRBJ1-3; the D gene is possibly TRBD1 (5 bases). The TCR sequence derives from an adult in good health. CDR3 sequence reads: CASSPGTHGNTIYF. CDR3 nucleotides: TGTGCCAGCAGCCCGGGGACGCATGGAAACACCATATATTTT.